Listed below are T cell receptor beta chains from one sample, sequenced in a study of shared T cell receptors in the human thymus. TCRdb's table, derived via immunoSEQ multiplex PCR, lists solely in-frame clones and lacks some. The table shows over 650,000 clones, with around 87% occurring only once. These data were also filed under a second study, of human thymus T cells.

The sample was thymocytes. These receptors were taken from a boy under two years old with a congenital heart defect. CDR3s include the opening cysteine and the closing phenylalanine or tryptophan. A D gene is named only where the DNA matches it firmly. Clone sizes are given selectively: once, few, many, or a class where the clone is expanded.

v_call	d_call	j_call	clone_size	cdr3_aa	cdr3_nt
TRBV11-2	.	TRBJ1-2	.	CASSLTHRVNYGYTF	TGTGCCAGCAGCTTAACCCACAGAGTTAACTATGGCTACACCTTC
TRBV25-1	.	TRBJ2-3	.	CASSDSFPSTDTQYF	TGTGCCAGCAGTGATAGCTTTCCAAGCACAGATACGCAGTATTTT
TRBV6-5	.	TRBJ2-3	.	CASSYGLPTSTDTQYF	TGTGCCAGCAGTTACGGACTTCCTACTAGCACAGATACGCAGTATTTT
TRBV19	.	TRBJ1-1	.	CASSCDYCTEAFF	TGTGCCAGTAGTTGCGACTACTGCACTGAAGCTTTCTTT
TRBV14	.	TRBJ2-3	.	CASSQDPSSSTDTQYF	TGTGCCAGCAGCCAAGATCCTAGCAGCAGCACAGATACGCAGTATTTT
TRBV7-3	TRBD1	TRBJ2-1	.	CASSLKGVTGGLRAYNEQFF	TGTGCCAGCAGCTTAAAGGGGGTGACAGGGGGCCTGCGAGCCTACAATGAGCAGTTCTTC
TRBV5-4	.	TRBJ2-1	.	CASSLRVGSSYNEQFF	TGTGCCAGCAGCTTGAGGGTGGGGAGCTCCTACAATGAGCAGTTCTTC
TRBV5-1	.	TRBJ2-3	.	CASSPLSEGADTQYF	TGCGCCAGCAGCCCTCTTAGTGAGGGAGCAGATACGCAGTATTTT
TRBV28	TRBD1	TRBJ2-1	once	CASRLGTGYNEQFF	TGTGCCAGCAGGCTCGGGACAGGTTACAATGAGCAGTTCTTC
TRBV5-1	TRBD1	TRBJ1-6	.	CASSCQGQGESSYNSPLHF	TGCGCCAGCAGCTGCCAGGGACAGGGAGAAAGCTCCTATAATTCACCCCTCCACTTT
TRBV5-1	TRBD1	TRBJ1-2	.	CASPGTGVF	TGCGCCAGCCCGGGGACAGGGGTCTTC
TRBV6-1	.	TRBJ1-6	.	CASSGPGRHNNSPLHF	TGTGCCAGCAGTGGTCCGGGGAGACACAATAATTCACCCCTCCACTTT
TRBV10-1	TRBD2	TRBJ2-5	.	CASSEGLAGVRGKETQYF	TGCGCCAGCAGTGAGGGACTAGCGGGAGTGAGGGGGAAAGAGACCCAGTACTTC
TRBV19	.	TRBJ1-2	.	CASSIRTGPLYGYTF	TGTGCCAGTAGTATTCGCACAGGGCCTCTTTATGGCTACACCTTC
TRBV27	.	TRBJ1-3	.	CASSRTGHWADTIYF	TGTGCCAGCAGTAGAACGGGACACTGGGCGGACACCATATATTTT
TRBV5-3	.	TRBJ2-4	.	CARSLKTGLAKNIQYF	TGTGCCAGAAGCCTAAAGACAGGTCTAGCCAAAAACATTCAGTACTTC
TRBV5-1	TRBD1	TRBJ1-2	.	CASSSGTGDEGYTF	TGCGCCAGCAGCTCCGGGACAGGTGATGAGGGCTACACCTTC
TRBV7-2	.	TRBJ2-4	.	CASSSLGLVSNIQYF	TGTGCCAGCAGCTCCCTGGGGCTAGTTTCAAACATTCAGTACTTC
TRBV25-1	TRBD1	TRBJ1-4	once	CASSEPDPGQKNEKLFF	TGTGCCAGCAGTGAGCCAGACCCGGGACAGAAAAATGAAAAACTGTTTTTT
TRBV5-6	TRBD1	TRBJ2-5	.	CASSHQGARQETQYF	TGTGCCAGCAGCCATCAGGGGGCCCGTCAAGAGACCCAGTACTTC
TRBV14	TRBD2	TRBJ2-2	.	CASSPWPTASGRGRTNTGELFF	TGTGCCAGCAGCCCTTGGCCAACGGCTAGCGGGAGGGGAAGGACGAACACCGGGGAGCTGTTTTTT
TRBV25-1	.	TRBJ1-1	.	CASTKLTGAEAFF	TGTGCCAGCACCAAGTTGACAGGCGCTGAAGCTTTCTTT
TRBV11-3	TRBD1	TRBJ2-7	.	CASSLGLGDRGTYEQYF	TGTGCCAGCAGCTTAGGTTTGGGGGACAGGGGGACCTACGAGCAGTACTTC
TRBV5-6	TRBD1	TRBJ2-7	.	CASSLVVGQGALGEQYF	TGTGCCAGCAGCTTAGTAGTGGGACAGGGGGCTTTGGGCGAGCAGTACTTC
TRBV19	.	TRBJ2-2	.	CASCGQEVPGELFF	TGTGCCAGTTGCGGCCAGGAGGTTCCCGGGGAGCTGTTTTTT
TRBV5-8	TRBD1	TRBJ1-5	.	CASSGGQGFDQPQHF	TGTGCCAGCAGCGGGGGACAGGGGTTCGATCAGCCCCAGCATTTT
TRBV12-5	.	TRBJ1-5	.	CAVGDRRNNSNQPQHF	TGTGCTGTGGGTGACAGGCGGAATAATAGCAATCAGCCCCAGCATTTT
TRBV7-2	TRBD1	TRBJ2-7	.	CASSQRDRRYEQYF	TGTGCCAGCAGCCAAAGGGACAGACGCTACGAGCAGTACTTC
TRBV6-1	.	TRBJ1-1	.	CASSEVRFLTEAFF	TGTGCCAGCAGTGAAGTGAGGTTCTTGACTGAAGCTTTCTTT
TRBV19	.	TRBJ2-1	.	CASSDCSRDCAYNEQFF	TGTGCCAGTAGCGACTGTTCCCGGGACTGTGCCTACAATGAGCAGTTCTTC
TRBV5-1	TRBD2	TRBJ2-3	once	CASSPEAGGLYTDTQYF	TGCGCCAGCAGCCCGGAAGCGGGGGGGCTATATACAGATACGCAGTATTTT
TRBV27	.	TRBJ1-5	.	CASSAKGDQPQHF	TGTGCCAGCAGTGCAAAGGGGGACCAGCCCCAGCATTTT
TRBV7-3	TRBD2	TRBJ2-3	once	CASRLAGGPADTQYF	TGTGCCAGCAGGTTAGCGGGGGGGCCCGCAGATACGCAGTATTTT
TRBV15	.	TRBJ1-4	.	CATSRYRSTEKNEKLFF	TGTGCCACCAGCAGATACAGGTCAACAGAAAAAAATGAAAAACTGTTTTTT
TRBV5-1	TRBD2	TRBJ2-7	.	CASSLLAGEVEQYF	TGCGCCAGCAGCTTGCTAGCGGGAGAGGTCGAGCAGTACTTC
TRBV11-3	.	TRBJ1-2	.	CASSPCRGCGYTF	TGTGCCAGCAGCCCATGTCGGGGTTGCGGCTACACCTTC
TRBV9	TRBD2	TRBJ2-1	.	CASSVPSGGATPFF	TGTGCCAGCAGCGTCCCTAGCGGGGGGGCCACGCCGTTCTTC
TRBV5-6	TRBD2	TRBJ2-7	.	CASSSPTSGGHYEQYF	TGTGCCAGCAGCTCCCCAACTAGCGGGGGGCACTACGAGCAGTACTTC
TRBV4-2	TRBD2	TRBJ2-1	.	CASSQAPGGTSESNEQFF	TGTGCCAGCAGCCAAGCCCCTGGGGGGACTAGCGAATCCAATGAGCAGTTCTTC
TRBV14	TRBD1	TRBJ1-1	few	CASSPDRAQNTEAFF	TGTGCCAGCAGCCCGGACAGGGCCCAGAACACTGAAGCTTTCTTT
TRBV9	TRBD2	TRBJ2-3	.	CASSVPGLAATDTQYF	TGTGCCAGCAGCGTACCGGGACTAGCGGCCACAGATACGCAGTATTTT
TRBV15	TRBD1	TRBJ1-5	once	CATSRGRQGEGNQPQHF	TGTGCCACCAGCAGAGGTCGACAGGGAGAGGGTAATCAGCCCCAGCATTTT
TRBV5-5	.	TRBJ1-5	few	CASSLVGDLDNQPQHF	TGTGCCAGCAGCTTAGTTGGAGACCTTGATAATCAGCCCCAGCATTTT
TRBV2	.	TRBJ1-5	once	CASSVWGGQPQHF	TGTGCCAGCAGTGTTTGGGGAGGACAGCCCCAGCATTTT
TRBV18	.	TRBJ2-6	.	CASSLVPLDSGANVLTF	TGTGCCAGCTCCCTCGTCCCTTTAGACTCTGGGGCCAACGTCCTGACTTTC
TRBV27	.	TRBJ2-7	.	CASSSLGGADEQYF	TGTGCCAGCAGTTCCCTGGGGGGGGCGGACGAGCAGTACTTC
TRBV27	TRBD1	TRBJ1-1	.	CASSLTGDTEAFF	TGTGCCAGCAGTCTGACAGGGGACACTGAAGCTTTCTTT
TRBV19	.	TRBJ1-1	once	CATSGPTNTEAFF	TGTGCCACCTCTGGGCCGACGAACACTGAAGCTTTCTTT
TRBV28	.	TRBJ1-5	.	CARLIGNNSNQPQHF	TGTGCCAGGTTGATCGGGAACAATAGCAATCAGCCCCAGCATTTT
TRBV14	TRBD1	TRBJ2-7	once	CASSSDRAYEQYF	TGTGCCAGCAGCTCCGACAGGGCTTACGAGCAGTACTTC